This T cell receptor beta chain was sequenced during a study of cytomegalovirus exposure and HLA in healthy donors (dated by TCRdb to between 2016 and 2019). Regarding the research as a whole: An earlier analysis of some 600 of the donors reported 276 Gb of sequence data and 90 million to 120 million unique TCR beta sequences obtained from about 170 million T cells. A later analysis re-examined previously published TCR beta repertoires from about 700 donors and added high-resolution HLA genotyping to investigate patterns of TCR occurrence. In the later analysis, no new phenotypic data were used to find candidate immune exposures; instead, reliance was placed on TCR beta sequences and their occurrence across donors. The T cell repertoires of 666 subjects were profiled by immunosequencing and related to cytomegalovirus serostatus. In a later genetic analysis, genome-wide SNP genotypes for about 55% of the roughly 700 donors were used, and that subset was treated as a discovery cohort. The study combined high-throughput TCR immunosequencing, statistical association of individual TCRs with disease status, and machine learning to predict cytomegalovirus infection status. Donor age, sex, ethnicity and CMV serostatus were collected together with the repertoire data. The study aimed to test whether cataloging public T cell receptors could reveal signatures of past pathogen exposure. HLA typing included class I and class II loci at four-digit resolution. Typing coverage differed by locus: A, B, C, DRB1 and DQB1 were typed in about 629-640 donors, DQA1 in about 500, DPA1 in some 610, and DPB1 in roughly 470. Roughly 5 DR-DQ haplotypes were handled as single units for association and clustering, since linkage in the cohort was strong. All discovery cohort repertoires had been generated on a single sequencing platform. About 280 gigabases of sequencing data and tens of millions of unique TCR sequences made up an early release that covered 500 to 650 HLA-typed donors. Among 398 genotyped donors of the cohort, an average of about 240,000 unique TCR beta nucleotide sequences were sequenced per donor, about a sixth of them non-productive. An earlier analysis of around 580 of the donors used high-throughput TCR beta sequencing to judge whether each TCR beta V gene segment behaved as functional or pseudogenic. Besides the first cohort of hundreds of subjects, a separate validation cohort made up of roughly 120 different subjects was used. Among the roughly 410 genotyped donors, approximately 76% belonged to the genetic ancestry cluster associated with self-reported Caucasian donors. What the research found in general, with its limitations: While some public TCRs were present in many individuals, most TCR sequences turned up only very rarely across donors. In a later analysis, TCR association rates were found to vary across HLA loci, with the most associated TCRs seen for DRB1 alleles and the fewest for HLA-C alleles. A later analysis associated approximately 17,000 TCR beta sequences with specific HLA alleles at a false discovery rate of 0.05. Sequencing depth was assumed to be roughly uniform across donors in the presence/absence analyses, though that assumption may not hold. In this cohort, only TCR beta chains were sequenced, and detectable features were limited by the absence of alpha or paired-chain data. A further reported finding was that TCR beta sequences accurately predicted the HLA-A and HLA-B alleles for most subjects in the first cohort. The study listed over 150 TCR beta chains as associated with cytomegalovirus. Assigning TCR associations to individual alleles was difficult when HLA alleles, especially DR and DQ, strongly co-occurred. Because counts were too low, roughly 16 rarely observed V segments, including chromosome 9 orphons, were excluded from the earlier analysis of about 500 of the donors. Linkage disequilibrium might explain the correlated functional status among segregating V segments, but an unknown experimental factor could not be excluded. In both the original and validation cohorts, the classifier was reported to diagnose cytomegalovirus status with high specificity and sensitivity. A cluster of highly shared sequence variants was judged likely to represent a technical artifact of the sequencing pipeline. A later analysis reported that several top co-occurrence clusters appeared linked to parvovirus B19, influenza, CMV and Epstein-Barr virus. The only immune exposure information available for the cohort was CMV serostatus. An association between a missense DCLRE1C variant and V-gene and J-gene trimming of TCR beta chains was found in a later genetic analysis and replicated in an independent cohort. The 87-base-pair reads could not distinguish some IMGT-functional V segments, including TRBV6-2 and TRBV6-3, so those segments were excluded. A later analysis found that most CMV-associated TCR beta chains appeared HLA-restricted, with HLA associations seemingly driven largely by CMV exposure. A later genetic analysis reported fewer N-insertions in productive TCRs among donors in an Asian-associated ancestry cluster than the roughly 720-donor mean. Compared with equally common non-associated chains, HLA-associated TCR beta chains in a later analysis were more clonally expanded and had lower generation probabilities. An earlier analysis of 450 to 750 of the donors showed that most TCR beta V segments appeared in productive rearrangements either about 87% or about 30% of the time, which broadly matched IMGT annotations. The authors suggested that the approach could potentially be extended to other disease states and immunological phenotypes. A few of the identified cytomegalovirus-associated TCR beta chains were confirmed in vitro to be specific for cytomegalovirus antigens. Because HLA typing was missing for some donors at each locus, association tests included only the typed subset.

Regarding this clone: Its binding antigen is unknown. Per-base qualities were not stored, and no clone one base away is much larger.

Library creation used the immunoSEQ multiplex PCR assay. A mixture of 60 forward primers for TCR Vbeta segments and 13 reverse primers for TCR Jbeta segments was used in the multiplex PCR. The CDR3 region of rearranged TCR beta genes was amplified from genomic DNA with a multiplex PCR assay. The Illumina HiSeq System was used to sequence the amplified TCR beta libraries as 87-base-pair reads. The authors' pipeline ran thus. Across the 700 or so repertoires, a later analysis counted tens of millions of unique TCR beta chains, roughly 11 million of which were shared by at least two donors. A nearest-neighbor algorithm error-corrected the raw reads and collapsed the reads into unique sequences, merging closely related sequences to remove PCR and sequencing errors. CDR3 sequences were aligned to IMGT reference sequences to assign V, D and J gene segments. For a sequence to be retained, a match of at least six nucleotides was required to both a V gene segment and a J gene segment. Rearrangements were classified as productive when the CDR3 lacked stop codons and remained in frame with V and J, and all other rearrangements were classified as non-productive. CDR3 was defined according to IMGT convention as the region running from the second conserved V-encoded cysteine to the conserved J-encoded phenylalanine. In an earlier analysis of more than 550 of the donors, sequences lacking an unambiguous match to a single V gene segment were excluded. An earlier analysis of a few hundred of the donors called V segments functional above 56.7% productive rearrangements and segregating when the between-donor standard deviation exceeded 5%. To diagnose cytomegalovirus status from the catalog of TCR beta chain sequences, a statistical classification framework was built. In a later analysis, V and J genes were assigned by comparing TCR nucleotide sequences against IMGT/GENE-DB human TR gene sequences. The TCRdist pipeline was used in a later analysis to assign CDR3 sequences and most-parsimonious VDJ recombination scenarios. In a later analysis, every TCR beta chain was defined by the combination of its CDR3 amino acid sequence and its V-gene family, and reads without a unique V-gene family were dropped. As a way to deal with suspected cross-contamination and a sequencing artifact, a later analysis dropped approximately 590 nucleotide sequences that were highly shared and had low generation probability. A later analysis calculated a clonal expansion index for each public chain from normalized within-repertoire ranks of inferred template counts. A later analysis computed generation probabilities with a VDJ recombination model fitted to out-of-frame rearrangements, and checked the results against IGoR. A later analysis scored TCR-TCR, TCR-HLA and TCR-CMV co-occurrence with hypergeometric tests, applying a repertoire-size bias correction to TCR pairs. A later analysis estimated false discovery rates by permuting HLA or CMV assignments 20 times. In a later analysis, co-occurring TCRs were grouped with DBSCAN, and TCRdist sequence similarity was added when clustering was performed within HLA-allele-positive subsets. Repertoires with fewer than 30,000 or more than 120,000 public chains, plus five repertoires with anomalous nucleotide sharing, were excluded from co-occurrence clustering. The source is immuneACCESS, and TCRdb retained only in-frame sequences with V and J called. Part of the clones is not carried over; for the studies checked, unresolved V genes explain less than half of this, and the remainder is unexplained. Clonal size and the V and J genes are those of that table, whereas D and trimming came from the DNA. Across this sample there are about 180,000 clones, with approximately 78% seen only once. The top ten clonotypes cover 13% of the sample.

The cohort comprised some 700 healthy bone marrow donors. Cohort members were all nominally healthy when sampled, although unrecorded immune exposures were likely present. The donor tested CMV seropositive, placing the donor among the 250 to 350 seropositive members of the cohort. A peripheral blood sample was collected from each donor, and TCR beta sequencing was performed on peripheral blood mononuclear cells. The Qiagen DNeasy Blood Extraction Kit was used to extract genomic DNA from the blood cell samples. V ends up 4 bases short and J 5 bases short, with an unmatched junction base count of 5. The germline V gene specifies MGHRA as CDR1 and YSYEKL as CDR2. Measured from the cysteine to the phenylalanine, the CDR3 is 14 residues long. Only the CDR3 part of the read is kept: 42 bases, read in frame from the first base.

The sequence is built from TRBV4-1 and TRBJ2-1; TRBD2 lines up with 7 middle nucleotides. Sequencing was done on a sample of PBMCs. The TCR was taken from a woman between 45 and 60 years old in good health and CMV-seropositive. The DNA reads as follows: TGCGCCAGCAGCCGGATAAGCGGGGACAATGAGCAGTTCTTC. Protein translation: CASSRISGDNEQFF.